This is a list of T cell receptor beta chains from one sample in a study of CD8 T cells in ankylosing spondylitis. A single record per CDR3 protein comes from TCRdb applying MiXCR to the 5' RACE reads. The sample shows some 270,000 distinct CDR3 sequences, 15% to 20% of them seen only once. Sequenced sample: blood, either unsorted or a sorted T cell fraction (not recorded which). These receptor sequences come from a male donor with ankylosing spondylitis or in good health (not recorded which). The CDR3 runs from the conserved cysteine through the conserved F or W. Where a row states a size, it is once, few, many or the class of an expanded clone; other rows omit it.

J gene: TRBJ1-5
V gene: TRBV25-1
clone size: -
CDR3 protein: CASSEWGTGDDSNQPQHF

J gene: TRBJ2-1
V gene: TRBV12-3/TRBV12-4
clone size: few
CDR3 protein: CASSSDDSYNEQFF

J gene: TRBJ2-2
V gene: TRBV12-3/TRBV12-4
clone size: -
CDR3 protein: CSSSATLGNGELFF

J gene: TRBJ2-1
V gene: TRBV7-8
clone size: -
CDR3 protein: CASSVGGRAGYNEQFF

J gene: TRBJ1-6
V gene: TRBV28
clone size: -
CDR3 protein: CASSRRDFSPLHF

J gene: TRBJ1-1
V gene: TRBV27
clone size: few
CDR3 protein: CASSLTGLTEAFF

J gene: TRBJ2-5
V gene: TRBV11-2
clone size: -
CDR3 protein: CASSLLSLGDLPQQTQYF

J gene: TRBJ2-2
V gene: TRBV7-3
clone size: -
CDR3 protein: CASSLALVGNTGELFF

J gene: TRBJ2-4
V gene: TRBV28
clone size: -
CDR3 protein: CASSFLGGAENIQYF

J gene: TRBJ2-1
V gene: TRBV15
clone size: -
CDR3 protein: CATSRGGANEQFF

J gene: TRBJ2-7
V gene: TRBV7-2
clone size: few
CDR3 protein: CASGAAGQTSGSYEQYF

J gene: TRBJ1-1
V gene: TRBV7-3
clone size: few
CDR3 protein: CASSNPGETEAFF

J gene: TRBJ2-7
V gene: TRBV24-1
clone size: -
CDR3 protein: CATSDDRWGEQYF

J gene: TRBJ2-3
V gene: TRBV30
clone size: -
CDR3 protein: CAWSLTGRTDTQYF

J gene: TRBJ1-2
V gene: TRBV5-6
clone size: -
CDR3 protein: CASSLGWTDYGYTF

J gene: TRBJ1-1
V gene: TRBV20-1
clone size: few
CDR3 protein: CSARDLYGENTEAFF

J gene: TRBJ2-7
V gene: TRBV20-1
clone size: -
CDR3 protein: CSAPDSYEQYF

J gene: TRBJ2-7
V gene: TRBV27
clone size: few
CDR3 protein: CASSLPGRGYEQYF

J gene: TRBJ2-3
V gene: TRBV4-1
clone size: few
CDR3 protein: CASSQPLGSGREGVRADTQYF

J gene: TRBJ2-7
V gene: TRBV29-1
clone size: -
CDR3 protein: CSVEGRLAGTYEQYF

J gene: TRBJ2-1
V gene: TRBV11-2
clone size: -
CDR3 protein: CASSFSWGDDNEQFF

J gene: TRBJ2-1
V gene: TRBV12-3/TRBV12-4
clone size: many
CDR3 protein: CASRDRLVSINEQFF

J gene: TRBJ2-3
V gene: TRBV21-1
clone size: many
CDR3 protein: CARFSGSGATDTQYF

J gene: TRBJ2-3
V gene: TRBV10-2
clone size: many
CDR3 protein: CASTSTDTQYF

J gene: TRBJ2-2
V gene: TRBV7-6
clone size: -
CDR3 protein: CASSLAPGDWVVDTGELFF

J gene: TRBJ2-7
V gene: TRBV5-1
clone size: many
CDR3 protein: CASSLEGVSYEQYF

J gene: TRBJ2-3
V gene: TRBV10-3
clone size: many
CDR3 protein: CAIAEIGGDTQYF

J gene: TRBJ2-1
V gene: TRBV7-8
clone size: -
CDR3 protein: CASSLAYRLNEQFF

J gene: TRBJ1-5
V gene: TRBV7-2
clone size: many
CDR3 protein: CASSRRDGLGQPQHF

J gene: TRBJ1-2
V gene: TRBV20-1
clone size: once
CDR3 protein: CSATNPGQGSYGYTF

J gene: TRBJ2-2
V gene: TRBV12-3/TRBV12-4
clone size: many
CDR3 protein: CASSPTEATGELFF

J gene: TRBJ2-5
V gene: TRBV28
clone size: many
CDR3 protein: CASSSPAGFPGTFQETQYF

J gene: TRBJ2-7
V gene: TRBV21-1
clone size: -
CDR3 protein: CASSKAAGDSYEQYF

J gene: TRBJ2-7
V gene: TRBV7-9
clone size: -
CDR3 protein: CASSTSGVDYEQYF

J gene: TRBJ1-4
V gene: TRBV29-1
clone size: -
CDR3 protein: CSDTRQGTNEKLFF

J gene: TRBJ2-2
V gene: TRBV15
clone size: -
CDR3 protein: CATSRKTASSIGTGELFF

J gene: TRBJ2-3
V gene: TRBV2
clone size: few
CDR3 protein: CASSEATGLHTDTQYF

J gene: TRBJ2-5
V gene: TRBV7-2
clone size: -
CDR3 protein: CASSLTQRALNF

J gene: TRBJ2-7
V gene: TRBV7-8
clone size: -
CDR3 protein: CASSSLHLDRDPYEQYF

J gene: TRBJ2-5
V gene: TRBV12-3/TRBV12-4
clone size: -
CDR3 protein: CASSLGTSQTQYF

J gene: TRBJ2-3
V gene: TRBV27
clone size: -
CDR3 protein: CASSLGGLGTDTQYF

J gene: TRBJ2-5
V gene: TRBV7-9
clone size: -
CDR3 protein: CASSSIDPGAWETQYF

J gene: TRBJ1-6
V gene: TRBV19
clone size: many
CDR3 protein: CASSMAGSSPLHF

J gene: TRBJ2-1
V gene: TRBV12-3/TRBV12-4
clone size: few
CDR3 protein: CASWASGENEQFF

J gene: TRBJ2-7
V gene: TRBV29-1
clone size: -
CDR3 protein: CSVEVPGAEYEQYF

J gene: TRBJ2-7
V gene: TRBV7-8
clone size: -
CDR3 protein: CSSSETSSGYEQYF

J gene: TRBJ2-7
V gene: TRBV20-1
clone size: few
CDR3 protein: CSARDFASGHPGEQYF

J gene: TRBJ1-1
V gene: TRBV7-6
clone size: few
CDR3 protein: CASSFDQTGRIVPTEAFF

J gene: TRBJ1-1
V gene: TRBV27
clone size: -
CDR3 protein: CASTPLKALGTEAFF

J gene: TRBJ2-2
V gene: TRBV28
clone size: few
CDR3 protein: CASSPGTQGYYPPNTGELFF

J gene: TRBJ1-2
V gene: TRBV12-3/TRBV12-4
clone size: few
CDR3 protein: CASSFRPDGQANYGYTF

J gene: TRBJ2-1
V gene: TRBV7-2
clone size: few
CDR3 protein: CASSLDTDHNEQFF

J gene: TRBJ1-1
V gene: TRBV5-1
clone size: many
CDR3 protein: CASSFTDRGPMNTEAFF

J gene: TRBJ2-7
V gene: TRBV6-4
clone size: once
CDR3 protein: CARCQGLATYEQYF

J gene: TRBJ2-7
V gene: TRBV7-8
clone size: few
CDR3 protein: CASSLGAWASPVSYEQYF

J gene: TRBJ2-5
V gene: TRBV27
clone size: few
CDR3 protein: CAGLGLDREETQYF